The 29 T cell receptor beta chains in this list originate from one sample, sequenced in a study of T cells in Graves' hyperthyroidism and ophthalmopathy. RNA transcripts yielded amplified TCR beta CDR3 regions. The TCR CDR3 was amplified in a first-round RT-PCR using the HTBI primer set. TCRdb processed the multiplex PCR reads anew with MiXCR; each CDR3 protein has one entry. The sample holds around 23,000 distinct CDR3 sequences, around 50% seen once. Sequencing was done on a sample of blood. The receptors shown here come from a woman aged 40-49 years with Graves' hyperthyroidism that later progressed to Graves' ophthalmopathy.

This clonotype was found many times. The chain couples TRBV27 to TRBJ2-7; D is tentatively TRBD1 or TRBD2 (5 bases each). The V and J ends lost 7 bases and 2 bases respectively, with 9 bases between them. The CDR3 is 12 amino acids. Germline V gene sequence: CDR1 MNHEY, CDR2 SMNVEV (reference sequence). In DNA form, the CDR3 reads TGTGCCAGCATGGGGGTGACCTACGAGCAGTACTTC. Translation: CASMGVTYEQYF.

By proportion, this clonotype is medium-sized. V is TRBV10-2 and J is TRBJ1-1; D gene ambiguous. CDR1 is WSHSY, CDR2 SAAADI, per germline. Trimming took 7 bases from V and 5 from J, leaving 14 bases between them. This CDR3 contains 13 residues. The CDR3 nucleotides read TGCGCCAGCAAAACGGGGAGCCAAACTGAAGCTTTCTTT. As protein: CASKTGSQTEAFF.

The CDR3: CASSLVSGTWGETQYF. The CDR3 DNA reads as TGTGCCAGCAGCTTAGTTAGCGGGACCTGGGGGGAGACCCAGTACTTC. This chain joins TRBV7-8 and TRBJ2-5; 8 nucleotides agree with TRBD2. Germline lookup yields CDR1 SGHVS and CDR2 FQNEAQ. This CDR3 has 16 amino acids. V lost 1 base to trimming and J lost 5 bases; unmatched junction nucleotides: 9.

There are many counts of this clonotype. J is TRBJ1-1 and V is TRBV27; D is possibly TRBD1 (5 bases). The CDR3 sequence is 14 residues long. The V end lost 0 bases, the J end lost 4 bases, and 9 bases lay between the germline ends. From germline, CDR1 is MNHEY and CDR2 SMNVEV (reference sequence). CDR3 loop: CASSLSKGSTEAFF. The DNA for the CDR3 is TGTGCCAGCAGTTTATCGAAGGGGAGCACTGAAGCTTTCTTT.

This clonotype was seen only a few times. V is TRBV29-1 and J is TRBJ2-7, with 10 nucleotides matching TRBD2. Unmatched junction bases numbered 2, after V lost 5 bases and J lost 4 bases. The germline V gene encodes CDR1 SQVTM and CDR2 ANQGSEA. CDR3 length equals 12 residues. CDR3 residues: CSVSSGSYEQYF. In nucleotides, the CDR3 is TGCAGCGTTTCTAGCGGGAGTTACGAGCAGTACTTC.

The rearrangement joins TRBV10-3 to TRBJ2-1; TRBD2 matches 8 bases. The CDR3 runs 12 residues. Germline loops: CDR1 ENHRY, CDR2 SYGVKD. After removal of 7 bases from V and 9 bases from J, the junction contained 5 bases not matched to a gene. The CDR3 here is CAIMGSGSEQFF. The CDR3 nucleotides are TGTGCCATCATGGGAAGCGGGAGTGAGCAGTTCTTC.

The chain recombines TRBV10-2 with TRBJ2-2; 15 positions match TRBD2. Germline V gene data show CDR1 as WSHSY and CDR2 as SAAADI. The trim removed 2 bases at V and 4 bases at J, leaving 8 bases unmatched. This CDR3 spans 19 amino acids. CDR3 sequence (DNA): TGCGCCAGCAGTGAGACAGGACTAGCGGGAGGGCCGGGCACCGGGGAGCTGTTTTTT. Amino acid sequence: CASSETGLAGGPGTGELFF.

The chain combines TRBV15 with TRBJ1-2; tentatively, D is TRBD1 (5 bases). V was clipped by 3 bases and J by 4 bases, with 18 bases between them. The CDR3 totals 16 residues. Germline CDR1 is LNHNV and CDR2 is YYDKDF (reference sequence). The CDR3 here is CATSSAGTPRTYGYTF. For the CDR3, the DNA is TGTGCCACCAGCAGTGCCGGGACCCCGCGTACCTATGGCTACACCTTC.

For this clonotype: A junction end diverges from the germline sequence, so it may reflect a read error. The rearrangement links TRBV20-1 to TRBJ2-7; a weak D match, TRBD2 (6 bases). CDR1 and CDR2 (germline): DFQATT, SNEGSKA (reference sequence). The CDR3 extends over 13 amino acids. This chain's CDR3 is CSARTSVGYKQYF. For the CDR3, the DNA is TGCAGTGCTAGGACTAGTGTAGGCTACAAGCAGTACTTC.

This chain links TRBV25-1 with TRBJ1-1; D gene unclear. This CDR3 contains 14 residues. V lost 1 base, J lost 5 bases, and 11 bases lay in between. The germline V gene encodes CDR1 MGHDK and CDR2 SYGVNS. CDR3 coding DNA: TGTGCCAGCAGTGAATTGATAGGGAGTACTGAAGCTTTCTTT. Encoded protein: CASSELIGSTEAFF.

V gene TRBV20-1 combines with J gene TRBJ2-2; D call uncertain. V lost 5 bases to trimming and J lost 6 bases, with 4 bases between them. The CDR3 totals 10 residues. Germline V gives CDR1 DFQATT, CDR2 SNEGSKA (reference sequence). This CDR3 reads CSALSGELFF. CDR3 sequence (DNA): TGCAGTGCTCTGTCCGGGGAGCTGTTTTTT.

The V and J genes are TRBV15 and TRBJ2-1; no firm D call. With 1 base removed from V and 5 bases from J, the gap between germline ends came to 9 bases. Germline V CDR1 and CDR2: LNHNV, YYDKDF (reference sequence). The CDR3 is made up of 14 amino acids. CDR3 in DNA: TGTGCCACCAGCAGAGCGGTGAAGGACAATGAGCAGTTCTTC. Its translation is CATSRAVKDNEQFF.

Only a few counts were recorded for this clonotype. The chain uses TRBV24-1 and TRBJ2-3, with a possible D match to TRBD1 (6 bases). V lost 3 bases and J lost 3, with 9 bases in between. This CDR3 region has 14 residues. Germline CDR1 reads KGHDR; CDR2 reads SFDVKD. The CDR3 is CATSDPQGTDTQYF. CDR3 coding DNA: TGTGCCACCAGTGATCCGCAGGGGACAGATACGCAGTATTTT.

This clonotype occurred many times. The chain couples TRBV3-1 to TRBJ2-3; 13 bases line up with TRBD2. Germline V gene data show CDR1 as LGHDT and CDR2 as YNNKEL (reference sequence). V shed 3 bases and J 7 bases; nucleotides not matched to a gene: 7. The CDR3 sequence is 16 residues long. The CDR3 DNA is TGTGCCAGCAGCCATTCACTAGCGGGAGGGCCGCATACGCAGTATTTT. This translates into CASSHSLAGGPHTQYF.

The rearrangement links TRBV19 to TRBJ2-7; 8 bases are a match to TRBD1. The germline CDR1 and CDR2 sequences are LNHDA and SQIVND (reference sequence). CDR3 length equals 16 residues. With V trimmed by 4 bases and J by 3 bases, 11 bases remained unmatched. The chain's CDR3 is CASSKPHRTGSYEQYF. CDR3 sequence (DNA): TGTGCCAGTAGTAAGCCGCACAGGACAGGGAGCTACGAGCAGTACTTC. Variable domain in full (rest from reference TRBV19 and TRBJ2-7): DGGITQSPKYLFRKEGQNVTLSCEQNLNHDAMYWYRQDPGQGLRLIYYSQIVNDFQKGDIAEGYSVSREKKESFPLTVTSAQKNPTAFYLCASSKPHRTGSYEQYFGPGTRLTVT.

The genes are TRBV20-1 and TRBJ1-1, with 7 bases aligning to TRBD1. Germline CDR1 reads DFQATT; CDR2 reads SNEGSKA (reference sequence). The V and J ends lost 6 bases and 2 bases, in that order; junction bases with no gene match: 6. CDR3 length: 13 residues. The CDR3 coding sequence is TGCAGTGCGGTAGGGGGCAGCAACACTGAAGCTTTCTTT. Amino acid sequence: CSAVGGSNTEAFF.

The chain has TRBV20-1 and TRBJ2-7; D gene uncertain. The length of the CDR3 is 14 residues. Germline CDR1 DFQATT, CDR2 SNEGSKA (reference sequence). Trimming removed 0 bases at V and 4 bases at J, with 13 bases between. CDR3 loop: CSARDRVRQYEQYF. For the CDR3, the DNA is TGCAGTGCTAGAGATCGGGTCCGGCAATACGAGCAGTACTTC.

This chain uses TRBV5-1 with TRBJ2-2; D remains ambiguous. In germline, CDR1 is SGHRS, CDR2 YFSETQ. This CDR3 comprises 13 residues. V was pared by 0 bases and J by 8 bases, with 8 bases between. The CDR3 bases are TGCGCCAGCAGCTTGGCGAGTGGGGGGGAGCTGTTTTTT. Amino acid sequence: CASSLASGGELFF.

Points on this clonotype: A junction boundary mismatches the germline segment, possibly from a read error. For the CDR3, the DNA is TGCAGTGCCCCACCCGGACAGGGGGGTTTATTT. Its protein is CSAPPGQGGLF. The rearrangement links TRBV20-1 to TRBJ1-1, with 10 bases fitting TRBD1. From germline, CDR1 is DFQATT and CDR2 SNEGSKA (reference sequence). The CDR3 has 11 residues.

The chain links TRBV20-1 to TRBJ2-7; TRBD2 agrees at 7 bases. The germline CDR1 and CDR2 sequences are DFQATT and SNEGSKA (reference sequence). CDR3 length equals 13 residues. V was clipped by 5 bases and J by 1 base; unmatched bases: 5. CDR3: CSAPTSVSYEQYF. CDR3 bases: TGCAGTGCTCCAACTAGCGTATCCTACGAGCAGTACTTC.

To note about this clonotype: This is likely a read error, given that the CDR3 carries no conserved phenylalanine or tryptophan at its end. The chain combines TRBV7-2 with TRBJ2-3; possibly TRBD2 for D (6 bases). Trimming took off 6 bases at V and 6 bases at J, with 13 bases between the two ends. Germline V gene data show CDR1 as SGHTA and CDR2 as FQGNSA. The CDR3 is 13 residues long. CDR3: CASRRRAVDTQYS. CDR3 DNA sequence: TGTGCCAGCAGACGGAGGGCCGTGGATACGCAGTATTCT.

The V and J genes are TRBV19 and TRBJ1-1; 7 bases agree with TRBD1. Germline-derived CDR1 and CDR2 are LNHDA and SQIVND (reference sequence). There are 14 residues in the CDR3. V shed 5 bases, J shed 1 base, and the junction held 4 bases outside the gene matches. For the CDR3, the DNA is TGTGCCAGTAGTTCCCGGGACAGGAACACTGAAGCTTTCTTT. It translates to CASSSRDRNTEAFF.

About this clonotype: This is likely a read error, given that the CDR3 carries no conserved phenylalanine or tryptophan at its end. No DNA is shown, since the ends of the CDR3 on it are uncertain; the CDR3 is the one TCRdb lists. This chain links TRBV24-1 with TRBJ2-1; the DNA was not compared with TRBD1, the D call given in the table. Germline V gene data show CDR1 as KGHDR and CDR2 as SFDVKD. Including both end residues, the CDR3 is 9 amino acids long. CDR3 region: CATSDLHSG.

This clonotype counts as medium-sized. The chain combines TRBV24-1 with TRBJ2-5; possible D gene TRBD1, 6 bases. The V end lost 6 bases, the J end lost 3 bases, and 10 bases lay between the germline ends. The length of the CDR3 is 13 residues. Germline CDR1 is KGHDR and CDR2 is SFDVKD. In nucleotides, the CDR3 is TGTGCCACCAGTCTGGGGGCCGAAGAGACCCAGTACTTC. The encoded protein is CATSLGAEETQYF.

The V gene is TRBV20-1, the J gene TRBJ2-3, with 8 bases aligning to TRBD2. Germline V gene data show CDR1 as DFQATT and CDR2 as SNEGSKA (reference sequence). Trimming took 3 bases from V and 2 from J; bases not matched to a gene: 4. This CDR3 has 14 residues. The CDR3: CSASASGPTDTQYF. The CDR3 nucleotides are TGCAGTGCTAGCGCTAGCGGGCCCACAGATACGCAGTATTTT.

The chain recombines TRBV9 with TRBJ1-1; D gene ambiguous. Trimming cost V 3 bases and J 5 bases, with 8 bases left between them. CDR1 SGDLS and CDR2 YYNGEE come from the germline V gene. The length of the CDR3 is 12 residues. The CDR3 DNA sequence: TGTGCCAGCAGCGCGTCAACGACTGAAGCTTTCTTT. Translated: CASSASTTEAFF.

The V call is TRBV20-1, the J call TRBJ2-3; 7 nucleotides line up with TRBD2. The CDR3 consists of 11 residues. The germline CDR1 and CDR2 sequences are DFQATT and SNEGSKA (reference sequence). V was pared by 5 bases and J by 6 bases, with 2 bases of the junction left unmatched. The CDR3 here is CSAASGDTQYF. CDR3 sequence (DNA): TGCAGTGCTGCTAGCGGCGATACGCAGTATTTT.

Note on this clonotype: Likely a read error: the CDR3 ends without its conserved phenylalanine or tryptophan. The rearrangement uses TRBV2 and TRBJ2-1; the match to TRBD2 covers 8 bases. This CDR3 region has 14 residues. The V and J ends lost 11 bases and 2 bases, in that order; junction bases with no gene match: 8. The germline V gene has CDR1 SNHLY and CDR2 FYNNEI. CDR3 sequence reads: CAGEAGVAYNEQFL. The CDR3 DNA is TGTGCCGGGGAAGCGGGAGTCGCCTACAATGAGCAGTTCCTC.

V usage is TRBV2 and J usage is TRBJ1-1; D remains unclear. The V end lost 3 bases, the J end lost 0 bases, and 8 bases lay between the germline ends. The CDR3 is made up of 14 amino acids. Germline-derived CDR1 and CDR2 are SNHLY and FYNNEI. The DNA for the CDR3 is TGTGCCAGCAGTGAGGGCAGGATGAACACTGAAGCTTTCTTT. It encodes CASSEGRMNTEAFF.